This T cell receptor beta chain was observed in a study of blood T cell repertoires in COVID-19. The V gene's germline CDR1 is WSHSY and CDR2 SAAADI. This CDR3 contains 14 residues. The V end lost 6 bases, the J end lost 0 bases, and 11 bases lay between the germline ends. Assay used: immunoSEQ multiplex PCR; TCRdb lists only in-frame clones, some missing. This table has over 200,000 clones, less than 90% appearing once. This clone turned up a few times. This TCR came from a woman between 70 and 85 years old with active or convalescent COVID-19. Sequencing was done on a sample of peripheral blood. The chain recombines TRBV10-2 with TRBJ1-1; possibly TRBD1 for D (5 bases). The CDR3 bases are TGCGCCAGCAGGGGGGGACCCTTGAACACTGAAGCTTTCTTT. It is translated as CASRGGPLNTEAFF.